This T cell receptor (beta chain) was recorded in a study of blood T cell repertoires in COVID-19. This CDR3 comprises 15 residues. CDR1 and CDR2 (germline): LNHDA, SQIVND (reference sequence). The ends lost 5 bases at V and 4 bases at J; junction bases unmatched: 10. Only in-frame clones appear in the TCRdb table, and some are missing; sequencing was by immunoSEQ multiplex PCR. The sample has 250,000 to 300,000 clones; about four fifths are singletons. The sequenced sample was PBMCs or T cells enriched from blood (not recorded which). The TCR comes from a man aged 40-49 years who had been exposed to COVID-19. The rearrangement joins TRBV19 to TRBJ2-5; 7 bases are a match to TRBD1. Here the CDR3 DNA reads TGTGCCAGTAGTCAGAAACAGGGGATAGGAGAGACCCAGTACTTC. This translates into CASSQKQGIGETQYF.